The clone carrying this T cell receptor beta chain was counted a few times. Its antigen remains unknown. This sample is part of a study of T cells after yellow fever vaccination. Study-wide background: Preparation of the low-cell-number fractions used SMART-Seq v4 Ultra Low Input.

MiXCR, run by TCRdb on the 5' RACE reads, gives a single entry per CDR3 protein. The data hold a few hundred thousand distinct CDR3 sequences, with approximately 8% observed a single time. Study results and caveats: Weaker, the secondary response peaked sooner, at day 5 versus 15. Abundant clonotypes from the bulk population could have been carried over as contaminants into FACS-sorted repertoires.

The V and J ends lost 3 bases and 2 bases, in that order; junction bases with no gene match: 5. The CDR3 contains 15 residues. Germline V gives CDR1 LGHNA, CDR2 YNFKEQ. V gene TRBV4-2 combines with J gene TRBJ2-7; 9 bases map to TRBD2. The source material was PBMCs, sampled approximately 40 days after the first yellow fever vaccination. The source is a man aged 18 to 35 who received the YFV17D yellow fever vaccine. Written as DNA, the CDR3 is TGTGCCAGCAGCCAGGGATCTAGCGGGGCCTACGAGCAGTACTTC. Protein sequence: CASSQGSSGAYEQYF.